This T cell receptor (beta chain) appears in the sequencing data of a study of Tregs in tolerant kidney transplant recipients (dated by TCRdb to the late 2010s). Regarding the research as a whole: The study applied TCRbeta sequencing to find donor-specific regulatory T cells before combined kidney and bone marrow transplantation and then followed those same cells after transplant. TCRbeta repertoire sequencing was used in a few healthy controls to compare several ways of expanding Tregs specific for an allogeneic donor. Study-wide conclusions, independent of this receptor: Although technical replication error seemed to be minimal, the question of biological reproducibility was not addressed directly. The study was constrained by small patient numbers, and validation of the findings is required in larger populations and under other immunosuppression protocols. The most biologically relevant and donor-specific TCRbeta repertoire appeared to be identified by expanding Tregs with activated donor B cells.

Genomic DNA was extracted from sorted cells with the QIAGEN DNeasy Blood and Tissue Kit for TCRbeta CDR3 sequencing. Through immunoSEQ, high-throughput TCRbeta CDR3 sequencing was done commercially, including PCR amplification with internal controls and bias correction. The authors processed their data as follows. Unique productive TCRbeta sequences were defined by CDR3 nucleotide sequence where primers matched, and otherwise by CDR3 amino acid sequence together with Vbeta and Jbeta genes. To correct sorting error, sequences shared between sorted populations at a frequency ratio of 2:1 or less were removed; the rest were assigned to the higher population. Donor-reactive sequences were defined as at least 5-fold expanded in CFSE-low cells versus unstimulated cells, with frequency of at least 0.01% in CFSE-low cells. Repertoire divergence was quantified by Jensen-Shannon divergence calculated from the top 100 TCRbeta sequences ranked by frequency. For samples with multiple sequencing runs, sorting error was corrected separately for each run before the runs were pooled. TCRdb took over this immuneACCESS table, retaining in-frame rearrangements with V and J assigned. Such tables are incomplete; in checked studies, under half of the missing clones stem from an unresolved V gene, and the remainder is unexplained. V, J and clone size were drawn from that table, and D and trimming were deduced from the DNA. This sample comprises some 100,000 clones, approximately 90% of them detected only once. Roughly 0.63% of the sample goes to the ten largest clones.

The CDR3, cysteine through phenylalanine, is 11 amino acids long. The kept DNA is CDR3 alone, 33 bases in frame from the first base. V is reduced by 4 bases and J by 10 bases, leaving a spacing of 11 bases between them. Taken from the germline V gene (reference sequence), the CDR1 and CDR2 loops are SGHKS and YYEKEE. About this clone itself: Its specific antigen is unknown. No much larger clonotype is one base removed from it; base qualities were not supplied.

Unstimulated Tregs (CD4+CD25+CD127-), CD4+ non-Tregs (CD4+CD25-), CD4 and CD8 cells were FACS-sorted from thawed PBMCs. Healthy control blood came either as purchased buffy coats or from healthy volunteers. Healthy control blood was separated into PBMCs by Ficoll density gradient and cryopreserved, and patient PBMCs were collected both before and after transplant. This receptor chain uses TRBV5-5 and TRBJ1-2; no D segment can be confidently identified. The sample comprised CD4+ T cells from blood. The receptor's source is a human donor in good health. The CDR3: CASSADVYYTF. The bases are TGTGCCAGCAGCGCCGACGTTTACTACACCTTC.